A single sample is the source of the 2 T cell receptor beta chains below, sequenced in a study of T cell repertoires in cytomegalovirus infection. TCRdb independently ran MiXCR on the reads; one entry per CDR3 protein. The sample lists some 24,000 distinct CDR3 sequences, around 21% seen once, with approximately 91% in the top ten. Their antigens are not known. Here the sequenced sample was CD8+ T cells from cultured PBMCs, taken from culture after CMV antigen stimulation. These receptors all come from a human donor in good health (CMV status not recorded). Some clones in this sample may be carry-over from other donors' samples.

This clonotype occurred many times. The V gene is TRBV6-1, the J gene TRBJ1-2, with a weak D call TRBD1 (5 bases). The V end lost 2 bases, the J end lost 0 bases, and 16 bases lay between the germline ends. The CDR3 runs 17 residues. The germline V gene has CDR1 MNHNS and CDR2 SASEGT. The CDR3 nucleotides read TGTGCCAGCAGTGAACGGGACGATGGGGGAGCTAACTATGGCTACACCTTC. This sequence encodes CASSERDDGGANYGYTF.

The CDR3 coding sequence is TGTGCCAGCAGGGACAGGGGCCTTGTCCATGAGCAGTTCTTC. Residues: CASRDRGLVHEQFF. The chain has TRBV2 and TRBJ2-1, with 9 bases matching TRBD1. The CDR3 covers 14 residues. Germline trimming cut 6 bases from V and 8 bases from J; bases unmatched to any gene: 8. In germline, CDR1 is SNHLY, CDR2 FYNNEI.